The T cell receptor (beta chain) under discussion was sequenced for a study of T cell responses to AZD1222 COVID-19 vaccine (dated by TCRdb to the early 2020s). The study in broad terms: AZD1222 recipients whose second dose came at about 4 weeks and those whose second dose came at about 12 weeks were combined into one group, since spike-specific TCR depth and breadth did not differ between the two schedules. TCR sequencing was performed for 233 trial participants, of whom roughly 200 were given two doses of AZD1222 and 26 were given two doses of MenACWY control vaccine. Trial participants were enrolled by age into 18-55, 56-69 and 70-plus year subgroups, with about 150, 27 and 61 TCR-sequenced participants respectively. The paper's findings and limits, for the study overall: Reportedly, almost half of the unique spike-specific TCRs recognized epitopes lying outside the regions that are mutated in the B.1.351 and B.1.1.7 variants. In the small 56-69-year group, the increase in depth fell short of significance, most likely because of low power. Conclusions about previously exposed vaccinees are limited, since just five to seven AZD1222 recipients were seropositive for SARS-CoV-2 at baseline. After two AZD1222 doses, both the breadth and the depth of spike-specific TCRs were significantly higher than at day 0 and than in MenACWY recipients. The whole spike protein was spanned by vaccine-associated CD4 TCRs, and dominant responses were seen in regions 160-218 and 743-854. Participants were mostly white British and included more females than males, and it was suggested by the authors that clonal diversity may have been underestimated. Because no day 14 peak-response samples were available, repertoires were characterized only after the peak T cell response.

Reading the label with the study, this specimen's time point is: baseline before first vaccination. Vaccinee samples came from UK trials COV001 and COV002, including a single-blind randomized controlled phase 2/3 trial of AZD1222 (ChAdOx1 nCoV-19) in healthy adults. For TCRbeta chain sequencing, PBMC samples were collected from trial participants at day 0 and at day 28 after the second dose. Points on this clone: What this receptor recognizes is not known. The input lacks base qualities; no much larger clone sits a single base away.

The CDR3 regions of human TCRbeta chains were analyzed by immunosequencing. From the authors' description of their analysis: TCRs in the repertoires were matched against a reference library of SARS-CoV-2-specific TCRs that had been generated with the MIRA antigen-specificity platform. Breadth meant the fraction of unique TCRs that were SARS-CoV-2-associated, whereas depth meant the fraction of total T cells that were SARS-CoV-2-associated. Using the MIRA data, every spike-specific TCR was mapped to the spike region that the TCR reacted to and assigned to either a CD4 or a CD8 class. Log10-transformed breadth and depth values were compared by one-way ANOVA with Sidak's multiple comparisons tests. TCRdb holds this immuneACCESS table with in-frame rearrangements only. Some clones are missing; in checked studies, unresolved V genes explain under half, and the rest has no known cause. D and trimming come from the DNA, and the V and J calls and clone size come from that table. Across this sample there are over 100,000 clones, with about 88% seen only once. Of the sample, 5% falls within the top ten clones.

Via the germline V gene (reference sequence), CDR1 is MNHNY and CDR2 SVGAGI. For this chain, trimming is 6 bases at the V end and 7 bases at the J end, and the number of junction bases without a gene match is 10. The CDR3 starts with the cysteine, ends with the phenylalanine, and has 15 residues. Kept here is only the CDR3 DNA, which spans 45 bases and is read in frame from base 1. Recombination joined TRBV6-6 with TRBJ2-1; 9 central nucleotides agree with TRBD1. The sequencing used peripheral blood, collected on day 0 of AZD1222 vaccination. The source of this sequence is an adult in good health. The CDR3 protein: CASSTTGGGMNEQFF. In nucleotide form, the sequence is TGTGCCAGCAGCACAACAGGGGGCGGAATGAATGAGCAGTTCTTC.